The next 11 T cell receptor beta chains were all read from a single sample in a study of blood T cell repertoires in COVID-19. Sequencing used immunoSEQ multiplex PCR; TCRdb keeps in-frame clones, though not all of them. The data hold 250,000 to 350,000 clones, with roughly 88% observed a single time. The sequencing sample was made of peripheral blood. These receptors were taken from a human donor with COVID-19, enrolled during active disease. The donor label of this sample is uncertain.

The chain is built from TRBV11-1 and TRBJ2-7; D might be TRBD1 (6 bases). Germline V gene sequence: CDR1 SGHAT, CDR2 FQDESV (reference sequence). The CDR3 is 16 amino acids. V shed 2 bases and J shed 2 bases, with 16 bases lying between them. CDR3 in amino acids: CASSLLGADGTYEQYF. Here the CDR3 DNA reads TGTGCCAGCAGCTTATTGGGGGCAGACGGAACCTACGAGCAGTACTTC.

This clone was counted a single time. The chain is built from TRBV28 and TRBJ2-7, with D uncertain. Germline values: CDR1 MDHEN, CDR2 SYDVKM. The CDR3 is 14 amino acids. Trimming removed 2 bases at V and 0 bases at J, with 8 bases between. CDR3: CASSLRSPSYEQYF. The CDR3 nucleotides read TGTGCCAGCAGTTTACGGTCCCCCTCCTACGAGCAGTACTTC.

This clone was observed a few times. This rearrangement joins TRBV27 to TRBJ1-2, with a tentative D call TRBD1 (6 bases). CDR1 is MNHEY, CDR2 SMNVEV, per germline (reference sequence). The CDR3 sequence is 16 residues long. V lost 6 bases to trimming and J lost 6 bases, with 23 bases between them. CDR3 coding DNA: TGTGCCAGCAGCAAAAAAACAGGGATCCCTCAAGATGGCTACACCTTC. Residues: CASSKKTGIPQDGYTF.

The chain carries TRBV11-2 and TRBJ2-4; the match to TRBD1 covers 7 bases. CDR3 size: 15 residues. Germline trimming cut 5 bases from V and 3 bases from J; bases unmatched to any gene: 7. Per germline, CDR1 SGHAT and CDR2 FQNNGV. CDR3 region: CASSVLTGVKNIQYF. The CDR3 DNA sequence: TGTGCCAGCAGCGTCTTAACAGGGGTCAAAAACATTCAGTACTTC.

The chain links TRBV20-1 to TRBJ2-3, with 13 bases that match TRBD2. With 3 bases clipped from V and 2 bases from J, the junction kept 5 bases outside the gene matches. The CDR3 has 16 residues. Germline CDR1 reads DFQATT; CDR2 reads SNEGSKA (reference sequence). CDR3 sequence reads: CSASGGLAGYTDTQYF. The CDR3, as DNA: TGCAGTGCTAGTGGGGGACTAGCGGGATACACAGATACGCAGTATTTT.

The CDR3 bases are TGTGCCAGCAGTTTCTCCAGCACAGATACGCAGTATTTT. Encoded protein: CASSFSSTDTQYF. This sequence joins TRBV12-3 or TRBV12-4 and TRBJ2-3; D remains unclear. V shed 3 bases and J shed 0 bases, with 4 bases lying between them. The CDR3 covers 13 residues.

The rearrangement uses TRBV7-2 and TRBJ2-7, with D perhaps TRBD1 (5 bases). CDR3 size: 14 residues. The ends were cut back, 5 bases at V and 4 bases at J, with 15 bases in the middle. Germline V gene lookup returns CDR1 SGHTA and CDR2 FQGNSA. The CDR3 DNA reads TGTGCCAGCAGCCGGGCTAGGGGCGGATACGAGCAGTACTTC. Amino acid sequence: CASSRARGGYEQYF.

V is TRBV19 and J is TRBJ2-3, with 7 bases that match TRBD2. The V and J ends lost 7 bases and 0 bases, in that order; junction bases with no gene match: 10. The length of the CDR3 is 16 residues. Per the germline V gene, CDR1 is LNHDA and CDR2 is SQIVND (reference sequence). The CDR3 nucleotides are TGTGCCAGTAACTCCTTGGGGAGGGTTAGCACAGATACGCAGTATTTT. Translated, it gives CASNSLGRVSTDTQYF.

The table lists this clone with a count of one. The rearrangement uses TRBV30 and TRBJ2-3, with D perhaps matching TRBD2 (7 bases). The CDR3 is 15 residues long. V lost 3 bases and J lost 3, with 16 bases in between. Germline V gene sequence: CDR1 GTSNPN, CDR2 SVGIG (reference sequence). The CDR3 sequence: CAWSRGGGETDTQYF. In nucleotides, the CDR3 is TGTGCCTGGAGCCGAGGGGGAGGGGAGACAGATACGCAGTATTTT.

There are a few counts of this clone. V is TRBV7-9 and J is TRBJ1-3, with D tentatively TRBD1 (5 bases). V lost 8 bases to trimming and J lost 3 bases, with 11 bases between them. CDR1 is SEHNR, CDR2 FQNEAQ, per germline (reference sequence). CDR3 length: 13 residues. The CDR3 coding sequence is TGTGCCAGCGTCCGGGACTTTGGAAACACCATATATTTT. This sequence encodes CASVRDFGNTIYF.

This chain connects TRBV28 to TRBJ2-7, with D possibly matching TRBD2 (5 bases). CDR1 and CDR2 (germline): MDHEN, SYDVKM. V lost 3 bases to trimming and J lost 2 bases, with 14 bases between them. The CDR3 consists of 15 residues. CDR3 residues: CASSFRGRGTYEQYF. CDR3 DNA: TGTGCCAGCAGTTTTAGAGGACGGGGAACCTACGAGCAGTACTTC. Looking up the rest from reference TRBV28 and TRBJ2-7 gives the full variable domain: DVKVTQSSRYLVKRTGEKVFLECVQDMDHENMFWYRQDPGLGLRLIYFSYDVKMKEKGDIPEGYSVSREKKERFSLILESASTNQTSMYLCASSFRGRGTYEQYFGPGTRLTVT.